This TCR beta chain comes out of a study of neurological immune-mediated disorders. The team produced cDNA through 5'RACE using 10-nucleotide random UMIs. TCRdb passed the 5' RACE reads through MiXCR, listing each CDR3 protein once. Of 30,000 to 40,000 distinct CDR3 sequences in the sample, 11% are singletons; the top ten hold roughly 4%. This CDR3 has 17 residues. The germline gives CDR1 SGHTA, CDR2 FQGTGA. Trimming shortened V by 1 base and J by 3 bases, and 18 bases separated the two germline ends. This clonotype appeared many times. Noted time point: technical triplicate 1. The unsorted libraries were produced from 2 million PBMCs held at -80 C.

The J gene is TRBJ1-1, the V gene TRBV7-3; tentatively, D is TRBD1 (5 bases). Sequenced material: PBMCs. The source of this sequence is a man in his 60s with HTLV-1-associated myelopathy (HAM/TSP). The CDR3 DNA sequence: TGTGCCAGCAGCTTAAGGGGACTCAGGGCGAGCGACACTGAAGCTTTCTTT. The encoded protein is CASSLRGLRASDTEAFF.